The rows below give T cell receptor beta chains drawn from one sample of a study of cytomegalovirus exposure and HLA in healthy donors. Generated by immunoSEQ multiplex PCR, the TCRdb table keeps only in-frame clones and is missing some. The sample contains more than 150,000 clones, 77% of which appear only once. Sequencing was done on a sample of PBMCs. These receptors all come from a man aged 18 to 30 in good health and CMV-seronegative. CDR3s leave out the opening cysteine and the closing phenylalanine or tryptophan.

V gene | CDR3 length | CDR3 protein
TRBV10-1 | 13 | ASSESGDTNYGYT
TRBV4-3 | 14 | ASSQIYDGSNYGYT
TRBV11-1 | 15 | ASIRSGETSPFSGYT
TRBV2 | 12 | ASRAGGSNNEQF
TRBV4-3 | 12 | ASSQDQLNTEAF
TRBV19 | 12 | ASMDRSFAETQY
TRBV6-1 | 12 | ASKTRGSNQPQH
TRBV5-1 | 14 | ASSFISGQGAYEQY
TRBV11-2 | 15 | ASISRRGPSPVDIQY
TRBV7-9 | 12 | ASSWGQGGEKLF
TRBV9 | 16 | ASSPRGGRPTSADTQY
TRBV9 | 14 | ASSFLSQGTVEGYT
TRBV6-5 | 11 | ASKWADRPEQY
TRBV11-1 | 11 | ASSLGRAAEQF
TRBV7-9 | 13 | ASRPGQGGRNEQF
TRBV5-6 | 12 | ASSLSGYKETQY
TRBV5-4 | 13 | ASSHGSRQAYEQY
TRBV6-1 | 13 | ASSDGGGFHNEQF
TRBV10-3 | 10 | ATKDSTYGYT
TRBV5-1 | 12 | ASGPEGQVDTQY
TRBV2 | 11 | ANRGTGSIEQY
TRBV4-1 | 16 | ASSQDMGGSTLTYEQY
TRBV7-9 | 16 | ASSTSLGPTGLTYEQY
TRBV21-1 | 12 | ASLLAGRDNEQF
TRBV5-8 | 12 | ASSLGQGPYEQY
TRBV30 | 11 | AWSGLVGDTQY
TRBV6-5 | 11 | ASSFRQFTEAF
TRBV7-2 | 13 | ASSQARGGPDTQY
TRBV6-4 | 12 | ASSATTGGYGYT
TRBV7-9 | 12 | ASSPDVGVNTIY
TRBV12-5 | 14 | ASGLAVDRTVTEAF
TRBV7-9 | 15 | ASSLSQGGGSYNEQF
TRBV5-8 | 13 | ASITDRGVVQPQH
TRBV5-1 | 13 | ASSSVEGFDNEQF
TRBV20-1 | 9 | SALTGGEQF
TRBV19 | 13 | ASSAPGTSGREQY
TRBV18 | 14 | ASSPPLQGSTGELF
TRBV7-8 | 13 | ASSPLRRREETQY
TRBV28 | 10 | ASSTLGQGYT
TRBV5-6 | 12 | ASSLVRSSYEQY
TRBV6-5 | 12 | ASSLEGGNQPQH
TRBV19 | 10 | ASSIGRGGYT
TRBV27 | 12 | ASSSAGINTEAF
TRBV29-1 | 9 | SVRSGVGYT
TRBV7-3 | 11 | ASRDSHTTEAF
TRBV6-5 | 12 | ASKKDRGGNTIY
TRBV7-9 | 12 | ASSRQTGENGYT
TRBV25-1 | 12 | ASSELAGNYGYT
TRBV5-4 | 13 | ASSPPGQGVTEAF
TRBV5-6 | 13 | ASSLRESSGRGQF
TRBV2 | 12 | ASSGTGGNTEAF
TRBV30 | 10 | AWQQGYVGYT
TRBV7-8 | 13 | ASSLGLQMNTEAF